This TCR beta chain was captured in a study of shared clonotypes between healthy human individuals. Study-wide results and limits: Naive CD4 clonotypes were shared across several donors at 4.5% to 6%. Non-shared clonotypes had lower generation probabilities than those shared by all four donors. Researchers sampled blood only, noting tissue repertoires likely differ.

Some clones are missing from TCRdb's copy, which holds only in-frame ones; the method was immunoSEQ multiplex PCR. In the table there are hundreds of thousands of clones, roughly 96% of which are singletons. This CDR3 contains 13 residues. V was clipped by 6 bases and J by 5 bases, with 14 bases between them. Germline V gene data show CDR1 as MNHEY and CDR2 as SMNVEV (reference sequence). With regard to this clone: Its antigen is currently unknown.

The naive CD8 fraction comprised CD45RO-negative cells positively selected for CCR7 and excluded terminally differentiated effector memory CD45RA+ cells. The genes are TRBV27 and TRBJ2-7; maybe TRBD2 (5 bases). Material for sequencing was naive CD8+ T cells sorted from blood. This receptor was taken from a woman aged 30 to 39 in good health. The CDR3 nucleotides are TGTGCCAGCAGGGGCTGGGCGGGCGACGAGCAGTACTTC. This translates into CASRGWAGDEQYF.